The 30 T cell receptor beta chains presented below share a single source sample, sequenced in a study of T cells in Graves' hyperthyroidism and ophthalmopathy. RNA transcripts were the template for amplifying TCR beta CDR3 regions. During a first-round RT-PCR of the TCR CDR3, the HTBI primer set was used. Each CDR3 protein gets one entry after TCRdb re-called the multiplex PCR reads with MiXCR. The sample shows about 700,000 distinct CDR3 sequences, 14% of them seen only once. The sequenced material came from blood. These receptors all come from a woman younger than 35 with Graves' hyperthyroidism.

The sample holds a few counts of this clonotype. V is TRBV18 and J is TRBJ2-1; no clear D. There are 14 residues in the CDR3. Germline CDR1 reads KGHSH; CDR2 reads LQKENI. V was trimmed by 8 bases and J by 4 bases, leaving 15 bases between them. CDR3 DNA: TGTGCCAGCAGCTTAGGCTTGGATTACAATGAGCAGTTCTTC. Protein sequence: CASSLGLDYNEQFF.

The sample holds many counts of this clonotype. The chain is built from TRBV5-1 and TRBJ2-1; possibly TRBD2 for D (5 bases). The CDR3 totals 14 residues. Germline V gene lookup returns CDR1 SGHRS and CDR2 YFSETQ. V gave up 2 bases and J gave up 0 bases, with 6 bases separating them. The CDR3 loop reads CASSFGVSYNEQFF. CDR3 DNA sequence: TGCGCCAGCAGCTTCGGGGTCTCCTACAATGAGCAGTTCTTC. Full variable domain (outside the CDR3, taken from reference TRBV5-1 and TRBJ2-1): KAGVTQTPRYLIKTRGQQVTLSCSPISGHRSVSWYQQTPGQGLQFLFEYFSETQRNKGNFPGRFSGRQFSNSRSEMNVSTLELGDSALYLCASSFGVSYNEQFFGPGTRLTVL.

This clonotype was found many times. This sequence joins TRBV6-1 and TRBJ1-5; no firm D call. Germline CDR1 reads MNHNS; CDR2 reads SASEGT. Trimming stripped 9 bases from V and 0 bases from J, with 6 bases between. This CDR3 is built from 12 residues. In DNA form, the CDR3 reads TGTGCCAGTGCGTATAGCAATCAGCCCCAGCATTTT. Translated, it gives CASAYSNQPQHF.

Comment on this clonotype: A single base separates this from a much larger clone, so it may be a read error. The conserved phenylalanine or tryptophan is not found at the CDR3 terminus, so this likely reflects a read error. The rearrangement joins TRBV30 to TRBJ2-7; TRBD2 aligns across 10 bases. CDR3 length equals 14 residues. The V gene end was trimmed by 5 bases and the J gene end by 3 bases; junction bases not matched to a gene: 7. Germline V CDR1 and CDR2: GTSNPN, SVGIG (reference sequence). In DNA, the CDR3 is TGTGCCTGGGTCCCCCGGACTAGCGGCTACGAGCAGTACCTC. Translated: CAWVPRTSGYEQYL.

This clonotype was seen a handful of times. This chain links TRBV30 with TRBJ1-4, with D possibly being TRBD1 (5 bases). CDR3 length: 12 amino acids. V lost 7 bases and J lost 5, with 11 bases in between. Germline V gene sequence: CDR1 GTSNPN, CDR2 SVGIG (reference sequence). CDR3 protein: CAFTGVNEKLFF. The CDR3 DNA reads TGTGCCTTCACAGGAGTAAATGAAAAACTGTTTTTT.

This clonotype was recorded at least ten times. In DNA form, the CDR3 reads TGTGCCAGCTCCAAATCTCTAGAGTTCGAGCAGTTCTTC. It translates to CASSKSLEFEQFF. The chain recombines TRBV18 with TRBJ2-1; D is undetermined. V dropped 6 bases and J dropped 10 bases, with 16 bases sitting between them. The CDR3 contains 13 residues. Per germline, CDR1 KGHSH and CDR2 LQKENI.

With regard to this clonotype: A much more abundant neighbour one base away suggests this may be a read error. The chain joins TRBV7-9 to TRBJ2-7; TRBD2 aligns across 8 bases. The CDR3 contains 14 residues. Germline CDR1 SEHNR, CDR2 FQNEAQ (reference sequence). The ends lost 3 bases at V and 3 bases at J; junction bases unmatched: 4. Here the CDR3 DNA reads TGTGCCAGCAGCTTCGGAGCGGGAGTCTACGAGCAGTACTTC. This gives the protein CASSFGAGVYEQYF.

Remarks on this clonotype: This sequence may be a read error, since a much larger clone differs from it by one base. This chain uses TRBV2 with TRBJ2-5; TRBD2 aligns across 11 bases. The ends lost 4 bases at V and 10 bases at J; junction bases unmatched: 5. Germline CDR1 reads SNHLY; CDR2 reads FYNNEI. The length of the CDR3 is 13 residues. This chain's CDR3 is CASSAMGLAVQYF. In nucleotides, the CDR3 is TGTGCCAGCAGTGCCATGGGACTAGCGGTCCAGTACTTC. Based on the CDR3 plus reference TRBV2 and TRBJ2-5, the full variable domain is EPEVTQTPSHQVTQMGQEVILRCVPISNHLYFYWYRQILGQKVEFLVSFYNNEISEKSEIFDDQFSVERPDGSNFTLKIRSTKLEDSAMYFCASSAMGLAVQYFGPGTRLLVL.

This clonotype showed up many times. The chain is built from TRBV24-1 and TRBJ2-5; TRBD2 matches 10 bases. Germline CDR1 KGHDR, CDR2 SFDVKD. The CDR3 is 16 amino acids. The junction had 1 base not matched to a gene; V was cut back by 1 base and J by 0 bases. CDR3 protein: CATSDLGLADQETQYF. The CDR3 coding sequence is TGTGCCACCAGTGATTTAGGACTAGCGGACCAAGAGACCCAGTACTTC.

This clonotype was seen ten or more times. The rearrangement uses TRBV30 and TRBJ2-2; 9 nucleotides match TRBD1. This CDR3 is built from 16 residues. The trim removed 3 bases at V and 5 bases at J, leaving 10 bases unmatched. CDR1 is GTSNPN and CDR2 is SVGIG in the germline V gene (reference sequence). The CDR3 region is CAWRGTGWHETGELFF. CDR3 coding DNA: TGTGCCTGGAGGGGGACAGGGTGGCACGAGACCGGGGAGCTGTTTTTT.

The sample holds a few counts of this clonotype. The chain has TRBV12-3 or TRBV12-4 and TRBJ1-6, with D possibly TRBD1 on 5 matching bases. CDR3 size: 14 residues. Trimming left V 3 bases short and J 9 bases short, with 12 bases between. CDR3 amino acids: CASSFQGGGSPLHF. The CDR3 nucleotides are TGTGCCAGCAGTTTCCAGGGCGGGGGTTCACCCCTCCACTTT.

This clonotype showed up many times. The chain combines TRBV6-1 with TRBJ1-1; TRBD1 agrees at 9 bases. The CDR3 sequence is 16 residues long. J was trimmed by 7 bases and V by 6 bases; bases with no gene match: 15. Germline CDR1 is MNHNS and CDR2 is SASEGT. The CDR3 DNA follows: TGTGCCAGCAGCTCTTACAGGGGGCTTGAGGAAAATGAAGCTTTCTTT. Translation: CASSSYRGLEENEAFF.

This clonotype has just a few counts. The rearrangement joins TRBV4-2 to TRBJ2-7; 14 nucleotides align to TRBD2. The CDR3 covers 15 residues. V lost 4 bases and J lost 6; bases outside the gene matches: 5. The germline V gene has CDR1 LGHNA and CDR2 YNFKEQ. DNA of the CDR3: TGTGCCAGCAGCCCCGGGACTAGCGGGAGTTCCGAGCAGTACTTC. Translated, it gives CASSPGTSGSSEQYF.

The CDR3 sequence: CSVPIGSGANVLTF. CDR3 nucleotides: TGCAGCGTTCCCATAGGCAGTGGGGCCAACGTCCTGACTTTC. The chain recombines TRBV29-1 with TRBJ2-6, with no clear D. Germline values: CDR1 SQVTM, CDR2 ANQGSEA. The CDR3 totals 14 residues. Trimming pared 5 bases from V and 3 bases from J, leaving 11 bases between.

The chain joins TRBV7-2 to TRBJ2-3, with unresolved D. There are 13 residues in the CDR3. Germline V gene lookup returns CDR1 SGHTA and CDR2 FQGNSA. Trimming left V 8 bases short and J 0 bases short, with 9 bases between. CDR3 nucleotide sequence: TGTGCCAGCCAGCAGCTTAGCACAGATACGCAGTATTTT. Translated: CASQQLSTDTQYF.

This chain joins TRBV20-1 and TRBJ2-4; 7 bases fit TRBD2. V shed 0 bases and J 10 bases; nucleotides not matched to a gene: 12. This CDR3 region has 15 residues. Germline V gene data show CDR1 as DFQATT and CDR2 as SNEGSKA (reference sequence). CDR3 region: CSARDSREGRRIQYF. In nucleotides, the CDR3 is TGCAGTGCTAGAGATTCGAGGGAGGGCAGGAGAATTCAGTACTTC.

This clonotype appeared a few times. The CDR3 nucleotides read TGTGCCACCAGCAGATACGACAGGGATTATCAGCCCCAGCATTTT. Encoded protein: CATSRYDRDYQPQHF. This chain connects TRBV15 to TRBJ1-5, with 7 bases matching TRBD1. CDR1 is LNHNV, CDR2 YYDKDF, per germline (reference sequence). The CDR3 contains 15 residues. Losses at the gene ends were 2 bases for V and 5 bases for J; bases not matched to a gene: 6. The full variable domain, rest sourced from reference TRBV15 and TRBJ1-5, is DAMVIQNPRYQVTQFGKPVTLSCSQTLNHNVMYWYQQKSSQAPKLLFHYYDKDFNNEADTPDNFQSRRPNTSFCFLDIRSPGLGDTAMYLCATSRYDRDYQPQHFGDGTRLSIL.

The chain recombines TRBV5-1 with TRBJ2-1, with D uncertain. This CDR3 has 14 residues. Trimming removed 0 bases from V and 5 bases from J, with 9 bases in between. Germline V gene data show CDR1 as SGHRS and CDR2 as YFSETQ. DNA of the CDR3: TGCGCCAGCAGCTTGGGAGACCCAAACAATGAGCAGTTCTTC. Encoded protein: CASSLGDPNNEQFF. The full variable domain, its missing parts supplied by reference TRBV5-1 and TRBJ2-1, is KAGVTQTPRYLIKTRGQQVTLSCSPISGHRSVSWYQQTPGQGLQFLFEYFSETQRNKGNFPGRFSGRQFSNSRSEMNVSTLELGDSALYLCASSLGDPNNEQFFGPGTRLTVL.

Many counts were recorded for this clonotype. CDR3 sequence reads: CASSLDGLAGVYEQYF. The CDR3 DNA reads TGTGCCAGCAGCTTGGATGGACTAGCGGGAGTTTACGAGCAGTACTTC. This chain links TRBV11-3 with TRBJ2-7; 13 nucleotides line up with TRBD2. The CDR3 contains 16 residues. Germline assignment: CDR1 SGHNT and CDR2 YENEEA. J was trimmed by 4 bases and V by 3 bases; bases with no gene match: 6.

This clonotype has only a few counts. This chain links TRBV29-1 with TRBJ1-1; possible D gene TRBD1, 6 bases. Germline-derived CDR1 and CDR2 are SQVTM and ANQGSEA. V was cut by 4 bases and J by 5 bases, with 17 bases left in between. The CDR3 runs 14 residues. CDR3 DNA: TGCAGCGTTGCCCTTGAGACAGGCGTAACTGAAGCTTTCTTT. Protein product: CSVALETGVTEAFF.

There are many counts of this clonotype. CDR3 protein: CASSQGGGGGNTIYF. CDR3 sequence (DNA): TGTGCCAGCAGCCAAGGAGGGGGCGGCGGAAACACCATATATTTT. The chain carries TRBV3-1 and TRBJ1-3, with 7 nucleotides matching TRBD1. The CDR3 is 15 amino acids. Germline V gene lookup returns CDR1 LGHDT and CDR2 YNNKEL (reference sequence). Unmatched junction bases numbered 4, after V lost 1 base and J lost 4 bases.

The V call is TRBV27, the J call TRBJ2-7, with a weak D call TRBD1 (5 bases). Germline V gene sequence: CDR1 MNHEY, CDR2 SMNVEV (reference sequence). This CDR3 comprises 15 residues. V lost 3 bases and J 2 bases, leaving 14 bases between the germline ends. Here the CDR3 DNA reads TGTGCCAGCAGTTTTCAGAAGGGGTCTCCCTACGAGCAGTACTTC. It translates to CASSFQKGSPYEQYF.

This clonotype occurred many times. V and J are TRBV28 and TRBJ2-7; tentatively, D is TRBD2 (5 bases). CDR1 and CDR2 (germline): MDHEN, SYDVKM. The CDR3 extends over 12 amino acids. Trimming stripped 10 bases from V and 5 bases from J, with 15 bases between. The CDR3 DNA follows: TGTGCCACCCTACTAGATTCAGACGAGCAGTACTTC. Amino acid sequence: CATLLDSDEQYF. The whole variable domain, filled in from reference TRBV28 and TRBJ2-7, reads DVKVTQSSRYLVKRTGEKVFLECVQDMDHENMFWYRQDPGLGLRLIYFSYDVKMKEKGDIPEGYSVSREKKERFSLILESASTNQTSMYLCATLLDSDEQYFGPGTRLTVT.

This clonotype was found a few times. CDR3 sequence (DNA): TGTGCCTGGAGTGTTCGGAGGCTTTTAGACACCATATATTTT. Translation: CAWSVRRLLDTIYF. J is TRBJ1-3 and V is TRBV30; D remains unclear. Germline CDR1 is GTSNPN and CDR2 is SVGIG (reference sequence). V dropped 0 bases and J dropped 8 bases, with 14 bases sitting between them. The CDR3 covers 14 residues.

The chain employs TRBV2 and TRBJ1-5; D is uncertain. CDR1 and CDR2 (germline): SNHLY, FYNNEI. This CDR3 has 17 residues. The V and J ends lost 4 bases and 2 bases respectively, with 18 bases between them. The CDR3 is CASSVGGRLRGNQPQHF. In DNA, the CDR3 is TGTGCCAGCAGTGTGGGTGGGAGACTCCGGGGCAATCAGCCCCAGCATTTT.

Ten or more counts support this clonotype. The rearrangement links TRBV2 to TRBJ1-5, with 7 bases lining up with TRBD1. CDR1 and CDR2 (germline): SNHLY, FYNNEI. This CDR3 is built from 16 residues. The V and J ends lost 6 bases and 0 bases, in that order; junction bases with no gene match: 8. CDR3 sequence (DNA): TGTGCCAGCAGCGTAGACAGGGTTTTTAGCAATCAGCCCCAGCATTTT. It is translated as CASSVDRVFSNQPQHF.

Many counts were recorded for this clonotype. This may stem from a read error, because a much larger clone lies one nucleotide away. This chain uses TRBV7-9 with TRBJ1-1; possible D gene TRBD1, 6 bases. V gave up 6 bases and J gave up 1 base, with 9 bases separating them. Germline-derived CDR1 and CDR2 are SEHNR and FQNEAQ (reference sequence). The CDR3 runs 13 residues. This CDR3 reads CASRLRGNTEAFF. The CDR3 DNA reads as TGTGCCAGCAGGCTCAGGGGGAACACTGAAGCTTTCTTT. The entire variable domain, with the rest obtained from reference TRBV7-9 and TRBJ1-1, is as follows: DTGVSQNPRHKITKRGQNVTFRCDPISEHNRLYWYRQTLGQGPEFLTYFQNEAQLEKSRLLSDRFSAERPKGSFSTLEIQRTEQGDSAMYLCASRLRGNTEAFFGQGTRLTVV.

This clonotype was detected a few times. V usage is TRBV7-9 and J usage is TRBJ2-1, with D unclear. CDR1 and CDR2 (germline): SEHNR, FQNEAQ (reference sequence). V was clipped by 10 bases and J by 4 bases, with 8 bases between them. This CDR3 has 11 residues. The CDR3 region has the DNA TGTGCCACAACTCGTTACAATGAGCAGTTCTTC. This codes for CATTRYNEQFF.

At least ten counts were recorded for this clonotype. The chain joins TRBV29-1 to TRBJ2-1, with 13 positions matching TRBD2. The CDR3 spans 15 residues. The ends lost 6 bases at V and 8 bases at J; junction bases unmatched: 10. Germline assignment: CDR1 SQVTM and CDR2 ANQGSEA. The CDR3 loop reads CSVITSGRATDEQFF. DNA of the CDR3: TGCAGCGTAATTACTAGCGGGAGGGCCACAGATGAGCAGTTCTTC.

V usage is TRBV28 and J usage is TRBJ1-2, with 10 nucleotides matching TRBD1. This CDR3 is built from 14 residues. Looked up from germline, CDR1 is MDHEN and CDR2 is SYDVKM. The V and J ends lost 8 bases and 9 bases, in that order; junction bases with no gene match: 12. CDR3 protein: CASGSGTGVRSYTF. DNA of the CDR3: TGTGCCAGCGGGTCCGGGACAGGGGTTAGGAGCTACACCTTC.